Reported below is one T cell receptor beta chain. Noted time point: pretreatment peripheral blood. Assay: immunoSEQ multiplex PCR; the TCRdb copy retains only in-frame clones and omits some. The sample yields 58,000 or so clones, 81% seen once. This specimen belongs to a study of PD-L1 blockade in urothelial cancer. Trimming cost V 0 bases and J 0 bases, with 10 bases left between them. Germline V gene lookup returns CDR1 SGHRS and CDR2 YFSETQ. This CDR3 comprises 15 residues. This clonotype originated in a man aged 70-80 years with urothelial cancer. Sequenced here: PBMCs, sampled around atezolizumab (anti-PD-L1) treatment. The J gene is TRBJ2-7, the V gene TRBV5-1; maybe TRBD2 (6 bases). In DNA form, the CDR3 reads TGCGCCAGCAGCTTGGATCAAGCGGGCTCCTACGAGCAGTACTTC. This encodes CASSLDQAGSYEQYF.